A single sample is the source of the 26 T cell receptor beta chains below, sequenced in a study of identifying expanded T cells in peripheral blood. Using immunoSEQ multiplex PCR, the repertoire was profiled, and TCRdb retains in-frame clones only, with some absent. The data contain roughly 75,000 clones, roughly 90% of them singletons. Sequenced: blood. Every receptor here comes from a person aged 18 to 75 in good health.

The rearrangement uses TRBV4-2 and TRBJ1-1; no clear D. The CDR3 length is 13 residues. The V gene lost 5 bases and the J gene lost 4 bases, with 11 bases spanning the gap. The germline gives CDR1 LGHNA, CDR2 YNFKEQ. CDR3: CASSSYAGTEAFF. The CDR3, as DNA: TGTGCCAGCAGCTCGTACGCTGGCACTGAAGCTTTCTTT.

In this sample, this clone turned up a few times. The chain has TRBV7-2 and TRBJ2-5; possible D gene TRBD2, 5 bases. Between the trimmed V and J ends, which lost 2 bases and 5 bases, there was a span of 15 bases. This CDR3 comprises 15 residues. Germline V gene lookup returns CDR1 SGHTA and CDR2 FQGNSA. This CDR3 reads CASSLSGGLAETQYF. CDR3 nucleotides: TGTGCCAGCAGCTTATCAGGAGGACTTGCGGAGACCCAGTACTTC.

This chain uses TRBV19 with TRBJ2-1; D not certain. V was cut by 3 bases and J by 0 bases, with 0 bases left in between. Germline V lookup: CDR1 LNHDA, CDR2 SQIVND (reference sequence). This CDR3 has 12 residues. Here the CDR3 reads CASSISYNEQFF. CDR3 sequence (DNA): TGTGCCAGTAGTATCTCCTACAATGAGCAGTTCTTC.

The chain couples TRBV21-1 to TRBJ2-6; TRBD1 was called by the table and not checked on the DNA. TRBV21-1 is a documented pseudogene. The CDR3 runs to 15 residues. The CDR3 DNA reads TGTGCCAGCAGCCACAGACCATCTGGGGCCAACGTCCTGACTTTC. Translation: CASSHRPSGANVLTF.

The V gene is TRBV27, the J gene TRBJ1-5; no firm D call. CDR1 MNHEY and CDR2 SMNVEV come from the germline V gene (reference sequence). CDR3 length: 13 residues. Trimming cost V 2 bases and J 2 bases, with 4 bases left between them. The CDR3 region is CASSLAGNQPQHF. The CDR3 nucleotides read TGTGCCAGCAGTTTAGCTGGCAATCAGCCCCAGCATTTT.

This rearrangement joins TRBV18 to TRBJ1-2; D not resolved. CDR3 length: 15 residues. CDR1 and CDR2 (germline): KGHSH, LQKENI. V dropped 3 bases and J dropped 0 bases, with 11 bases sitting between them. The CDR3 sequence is CASSPGPSSNYGYTF. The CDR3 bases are TGTGCCAGCTCACCGGGTCCCTCTTCTAACTATGGCTACACCTTC. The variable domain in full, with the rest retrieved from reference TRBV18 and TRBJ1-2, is NAGVMQNPRHLVRRRGQEARLRCSPMKGHSHVYWYRQLPEEGLKFMVYLQKENIIDESGMPKERFSAEFPKEGPSILRIQQVVRGDSAAYFCASSPGPSSNYGYTFGSGTRLTVV.

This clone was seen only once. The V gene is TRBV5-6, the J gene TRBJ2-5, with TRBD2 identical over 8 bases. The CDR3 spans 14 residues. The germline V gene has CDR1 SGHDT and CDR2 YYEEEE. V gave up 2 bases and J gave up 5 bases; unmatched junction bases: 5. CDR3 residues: CASSFWTSRETQYF. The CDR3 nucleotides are TGTGCCAGCAGCTTCTGGACTAGCCGCGAGACCCAGTACTTC.

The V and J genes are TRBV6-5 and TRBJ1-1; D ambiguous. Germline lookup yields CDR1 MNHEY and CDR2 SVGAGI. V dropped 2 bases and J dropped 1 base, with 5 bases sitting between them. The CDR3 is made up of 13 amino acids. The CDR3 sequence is CASSYGRNTEAFF. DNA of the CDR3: TGTGCCAGCAGTTACGGCCGGAACACTGAAGCTTTCTTT.

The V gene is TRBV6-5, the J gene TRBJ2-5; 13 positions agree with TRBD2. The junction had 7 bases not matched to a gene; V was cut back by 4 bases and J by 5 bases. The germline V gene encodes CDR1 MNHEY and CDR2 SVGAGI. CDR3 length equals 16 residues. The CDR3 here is CASSSGLAGVGETQYF. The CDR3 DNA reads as TGTGCCAGCAGTTCAGGACTAGCGGGAGTGGGGGAGACCCAGTACTTC.

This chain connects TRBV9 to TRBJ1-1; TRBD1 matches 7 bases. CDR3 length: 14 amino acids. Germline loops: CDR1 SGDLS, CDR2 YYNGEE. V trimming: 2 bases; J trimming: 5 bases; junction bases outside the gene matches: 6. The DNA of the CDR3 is TGTGCCAGCAGCGTGGGACAGTGGGGGACTGAAGCTTTCTTT. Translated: CASSVGQWGTEAFF.

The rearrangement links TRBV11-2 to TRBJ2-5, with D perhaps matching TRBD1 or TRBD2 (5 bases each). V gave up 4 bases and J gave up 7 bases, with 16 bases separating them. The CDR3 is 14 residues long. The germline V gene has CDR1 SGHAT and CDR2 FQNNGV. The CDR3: CASSSGTTRGTQYF. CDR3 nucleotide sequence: TGTGCCAGCAGCTCAGGGACCACTCGGGGGACCCAGTACTTC.

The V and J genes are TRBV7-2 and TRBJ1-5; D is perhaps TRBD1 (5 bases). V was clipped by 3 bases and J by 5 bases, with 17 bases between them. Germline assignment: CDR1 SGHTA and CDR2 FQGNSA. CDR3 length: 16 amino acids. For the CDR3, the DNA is TGTGCCAGCAGCTTGGGCGGGACGGTCAGTTATCAGCCCCAGCATTTT. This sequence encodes CASSLGGTVSYQPQHF. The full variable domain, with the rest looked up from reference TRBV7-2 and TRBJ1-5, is GAGVSQSPSNKVTEKGKDVELRCDPISGHTALYWYRQSLGQGLEFLIYFQGNSAPDKSGLPSDRFSAERTGGSVSTLTIQRTQQEDSAVYLCASSLGGTVSYQPQHFGDGTRLSIL.

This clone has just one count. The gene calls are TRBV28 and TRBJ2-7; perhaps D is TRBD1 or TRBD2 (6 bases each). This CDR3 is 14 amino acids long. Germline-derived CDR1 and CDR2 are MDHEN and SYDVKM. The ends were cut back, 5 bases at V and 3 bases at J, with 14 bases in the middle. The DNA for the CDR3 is TGTGCCAGCAGTCCCGGGGGACAAGTCTACGAGCAGTACTTC. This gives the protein CASSPGGQVYEQYF.

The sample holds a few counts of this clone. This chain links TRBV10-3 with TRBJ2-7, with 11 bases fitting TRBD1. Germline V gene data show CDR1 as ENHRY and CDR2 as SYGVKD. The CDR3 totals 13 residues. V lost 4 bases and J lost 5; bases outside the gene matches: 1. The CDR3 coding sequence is TGTGCCATCAGTGTGGACAGGGGGCACGAGCAGTACTTC. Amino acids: CAISVDRGHEQYF.

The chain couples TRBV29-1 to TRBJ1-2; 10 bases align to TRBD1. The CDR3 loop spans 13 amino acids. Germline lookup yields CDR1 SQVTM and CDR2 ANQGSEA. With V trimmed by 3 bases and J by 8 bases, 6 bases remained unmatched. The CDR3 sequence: CSVDAGQGNGYTF. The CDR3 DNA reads TGCAGCGTTGATGCGGGACAGGGGAACGGCTACACCTTC.

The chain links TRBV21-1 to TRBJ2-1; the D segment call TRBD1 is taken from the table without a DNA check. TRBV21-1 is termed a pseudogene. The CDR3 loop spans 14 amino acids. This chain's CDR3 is CASIRTGGNNEQFF. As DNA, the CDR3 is TGTGCCAGCATTCGGACAGGGGGAAACAATGAGCAGTTCTTC.

In DNA, the CDR3 is TGTGCCAGCTGGCGGGAGGGCCTGACCTACGAGCAGTACTTC. This gives the protein CASWREGLTYEQYF. The chain is built from TRBV2 and TRBJ2-7, with 9 nucleotides matching TRBD2. V gave up 8 bases and J gave up 2 bases; unmatched junction bases: 7. The CDR3 covers 14 residues. Germline V gives CDR1 SNHLY, CDR2 FYNNEI.

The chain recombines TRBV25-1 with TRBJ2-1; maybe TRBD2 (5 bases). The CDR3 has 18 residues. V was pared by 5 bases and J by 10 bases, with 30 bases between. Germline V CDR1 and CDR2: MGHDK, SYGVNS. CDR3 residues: CASSREVGGLVEGMEQFF. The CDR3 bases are TGTGCCAGCAGTAGGGAAGTAGGTGGTTTAGTTGAGGGAATGGAGCAGTTCTTC.

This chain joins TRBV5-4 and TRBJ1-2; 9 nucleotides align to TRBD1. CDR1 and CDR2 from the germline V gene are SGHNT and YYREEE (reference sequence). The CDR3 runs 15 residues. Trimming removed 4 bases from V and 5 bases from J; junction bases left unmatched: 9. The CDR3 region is CASSAYLGQGYGYTF. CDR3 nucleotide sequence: TGTGCCAGCAGCGCTTATCTCGGACAGGGGTATGGCTACACCTTC.

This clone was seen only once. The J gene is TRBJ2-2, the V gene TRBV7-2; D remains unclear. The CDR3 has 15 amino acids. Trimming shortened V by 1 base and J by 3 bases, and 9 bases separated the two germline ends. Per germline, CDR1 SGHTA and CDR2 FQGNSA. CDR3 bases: TGTGCCAGCAGCTTAGGGGTTGGGGACACCGGGGAGCTGTTTTTT. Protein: CASSLGVGDTGELFF.

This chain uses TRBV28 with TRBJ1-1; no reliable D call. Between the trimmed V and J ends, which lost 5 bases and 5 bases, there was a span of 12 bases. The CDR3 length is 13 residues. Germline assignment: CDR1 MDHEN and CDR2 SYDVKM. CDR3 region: CASSLPRGTEAFF. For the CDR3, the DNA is TGTGCCAGCAGTCTCCCCAGAGGTACTGAAGCTTTCTTT.

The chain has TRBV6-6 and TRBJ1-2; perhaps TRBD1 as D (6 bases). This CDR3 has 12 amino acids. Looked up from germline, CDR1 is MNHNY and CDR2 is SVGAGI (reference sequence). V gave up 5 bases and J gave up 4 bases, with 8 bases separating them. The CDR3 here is CASSLDSYGYTF. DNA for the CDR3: TGTGCCAGCAGTCTGGACAGCTATGGCTACACCTTC.

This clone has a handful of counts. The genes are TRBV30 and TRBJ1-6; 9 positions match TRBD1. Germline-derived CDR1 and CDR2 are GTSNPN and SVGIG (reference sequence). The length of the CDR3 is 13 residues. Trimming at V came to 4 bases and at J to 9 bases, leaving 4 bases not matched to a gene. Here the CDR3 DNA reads TGTGCCTGGATTCAGGACAGGGGTTCACCCCTCCACTTT. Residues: CAWIQDRGSPLHF.

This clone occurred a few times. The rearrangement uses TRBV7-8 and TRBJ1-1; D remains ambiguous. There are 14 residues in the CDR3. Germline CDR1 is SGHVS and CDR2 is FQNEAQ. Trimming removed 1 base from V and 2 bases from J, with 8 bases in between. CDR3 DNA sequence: TGTGCCAGCAGCTTAGGAGGAGCCAACACTGAAGCTTTCTTT. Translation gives CASSLGGANTEAFF.

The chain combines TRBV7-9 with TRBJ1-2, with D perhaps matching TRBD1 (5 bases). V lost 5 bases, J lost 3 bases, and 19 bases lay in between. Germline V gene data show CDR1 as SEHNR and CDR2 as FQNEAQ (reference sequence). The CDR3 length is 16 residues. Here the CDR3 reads CASSRQYTTLDYGYTF. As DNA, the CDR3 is TGTGCCAGCAGCCGACAGTACACCACCTTGGACTATGGCTACACCTTC.

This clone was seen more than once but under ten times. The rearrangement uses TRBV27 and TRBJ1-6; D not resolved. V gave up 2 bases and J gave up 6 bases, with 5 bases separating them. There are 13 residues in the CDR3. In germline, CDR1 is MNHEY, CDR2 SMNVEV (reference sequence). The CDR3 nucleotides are TGTGCCAGCAGTTTAAGAATTAATTCACCCCTCCACTTT. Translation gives CASSLRINSPLHF.